The 9 T cell receptor beta chains reported below all come from one sample, sequenced in a study of T cells in Graves' hyperthyroidism and ophthalmopathy. RNA transcripts gave rise to amplified TCR beta CDR3 regions. With the HTBI primer set, the TCR CDR3 went through a first round of RT-PCR. TCRdb analysed the multiplex PCR reads with MiXCR anew, one entry per CDR3 protein. In the table there are about 570,000 distinct CDR3 sequences, around 45% of which are singletons. The specimen sequenced was peripheral blood or thyroid tissue (not recorded which). The receptors here all came from an adult woman with Graves' disease, either hyperthyroidism or ophthalmopathy (not recorded which).

This clonotype was detected ten times or more. This chain links TRBV20-1 with TRBJ2-7; 13 nucleotides match TRBD2. The J segment lost 4 bases and the V segment lost 0 bases, leaving 9 bases of the junction unmatched. The germline gives CDR1 DFQATT, CDR2 SNEGSKA (reference sequence). The CDR3 totals 17 residues. CDR3 region: CSARDKRTSGSEYEQYF. CDR3 bases: TGCAGTGCTAGAGATAAGCGGACTAGCGGGAGTGAGTACGAGCAGTACTTC.

This clonotype was observed a few times. The V call is TRBV6-5, the J call TRBJ2-7; a weak D match, TRBD1 (5 bases). CDR1 MNHEY and CDR2 SVGAGI come from the germline V gene. The V end was cut by 2 bases, the J end by 0 bases, with 8 bases between. The CDR3 is 14 amino acids. This CDR3 is CASSYKGSSYEQYF. The CDR3, as DNA: TGTGCCAGCAGTTACAAGGGGTCCTCCTACGAGCAGTACTTC.

Points on this clonotype: A much larger clone lies one base from this, so it may be a read error. The chain combines TRBV10-3 with TRBJ1-2; 10 bases align to TRBD1. Germline V gives CDR1 ENHRY, CDR2 SYGVKD. The CDR3 totals 14 residues. The CDR3 is CAIRGTGVLYGYAF. CDR3 DNA sequence: TGTGCCATCAGGGGGACAGGGGTTCTCTATGGCTACGCCTTC.

Of note for this clonotype: A much bigger clone sits one base away, suggesting this may be a read error. This chain links TRBV5-1 with TRBJ2-7, with D possibly TRBD2 on 6 matching bases. Germline V gives CDR1 SGHRS, CDR2 YFSETQ. The CDR3 loop spans 15 amino acids. CDR3 protein: CVSSLEGPRASEQYF. The DNA for the CDR3 is TGCGTCAGCAGCTTGGAGGGACCCCGGGCCAGCGAGCAGTACTTC.

This clonotype was recorded once. V and J are TRBV5-1 and TRBJ1-2, with D possibly matching TRBD1 (6 bases). The V end was cut by 4 bases, the J end by 2 bases, with 12 bases between. Germline-derived CDR1 and CDR2 are SGHRS and YFSETQ. CDR3 length equals 14 residues. CDR3 protein: CASSGGQRNYGYTF. The CDR3 nucleotides are TGCGCCAGCAGCGGCGGACAGAGAAACTATGGCTACACCTTC.

This clonotype was found many times. The chain recombines TRBV7-9 with TRBJ1-2; the D gene is possibly TRBD1 (5 bases). This CDR3 region has 13 residues. CDR1 and CDR2 (germline): SEHNR, FQNEAQ (reference sequence). Trimming pared 5 bases from V and 1 base from J, leaving 8 bases between. CDR3 in amino acids: CASSDSDNYGYTF. The CDR3 DNA reads TGTGCCAGCAGCGACAGTGATAACTATGGCTACACCTTC.

This clonotype was detected many times. The chain employs TRBV2 and TRBJ2-7; the match to TRBD1 covers 10 bases. Trimming took 6 bases from V and 3 from J; bases not matched to a gene: 5. Germline CDR1 and CDR2: SNHLY and FYNNEI. This CDR3 is built from 14 residues. CDR3 nucleotides: TGTGCCAGCAGGAGGACAGGGGGGGACTACGAGCAGTACTTC. It encodes CASRRTGGDYEQYF. The entire variable domain, with the rest obtained from reference TRBV2 and TRBJ2-7, is as follows: EPEVTQTPSHQVTQMGQEVILRCVPISNHLYFYWYRQILGQKVEFLVSFYNNEISEKSEIFDDQFSVERPDGSNFTLKIRSTKLEDSAMYFCASRRTGGDYEQYFGPGTRLTVT.

This clonotype came up many times. The chain employs TRBV10-3 and TRBJ1-1, with TRBD1 matching 10 bases. Trimming at V came to 1 base and at J to 5 bases, leaving 7 bases not matched to a gene. Germline CDR1 ENHRY, CDR2 SYGVKD. The CDR3 has 16 residues. The CDR3 loop is CAISEFQGQGDTEAFF. The CDR3, as DNA: TGTGCCATCAGTGAGTTCCAAGGACAGGGGGATACTGAAGCTTTCTTT.

V usage is TRBV2 and J usage is TRBJ1-6; D call uncertain. The CDR3 spans 11 residues. Germline V gene sequence: CDR1 SNHLY, CDR2 FYNNEI. Trimming left V 6 bases short and J 14 bases short, with 11 bases between. CDR3: CASSLRYALHF. CDR3 coding DNA: TGTGCCAGCAGCCTTCGTTATGCCCTCCACTTT.